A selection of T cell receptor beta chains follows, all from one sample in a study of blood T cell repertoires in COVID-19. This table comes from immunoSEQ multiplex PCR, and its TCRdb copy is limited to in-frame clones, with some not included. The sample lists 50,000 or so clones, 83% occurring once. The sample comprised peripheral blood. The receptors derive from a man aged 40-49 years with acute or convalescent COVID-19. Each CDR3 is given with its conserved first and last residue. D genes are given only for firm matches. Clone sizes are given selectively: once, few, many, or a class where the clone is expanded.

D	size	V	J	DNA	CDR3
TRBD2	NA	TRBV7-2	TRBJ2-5	TGTGCCAGCAGCTTTAGCGGGGAAAAGACCCAGTACTTC	CASSFSGEKTQYF
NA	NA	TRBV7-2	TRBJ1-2	TGTGCCAGCAGCTCTCCTCTGGGGGGTGGCTACACCTTC	CASSSPLGGGYTF
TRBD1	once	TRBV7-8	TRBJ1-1	TGTGCCAGCAGCTCCTCCACAGGGGGTGAAGCTTTCTTT	CASSSSTGGEAFF
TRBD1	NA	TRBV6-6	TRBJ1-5	TGTGCCAGCAGTTACTCGACAGGGAGTCCGCCCCAGCATTTT	CASSYSTGSPPQHF
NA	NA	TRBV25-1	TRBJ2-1	TGTGCCAGCAGTGAGGCCTCTCTGACCTACAATGAGCAGTTCTTC	CASSEASLTYNEQFF
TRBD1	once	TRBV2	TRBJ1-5	TGTGCCAGCAGAGGACAGGGTGTAGGACAGCCCCAGCATTTT	CASRGQGVGQPQHF
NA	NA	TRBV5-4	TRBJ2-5	TGTGCCAGCAGACCTGGACTATACCAAGAGACCCAGTACTTC	CASRPGLYQETQYF
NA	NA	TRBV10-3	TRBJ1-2	TGTGCCATCAGTCCGTACTCGGGGTCAGGCTATGGCTACACCTTC	CAISPYSGSGYGYTF
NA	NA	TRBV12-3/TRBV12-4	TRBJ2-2	TGTGCCAGCAGTGCCAGGGAAACCGGGGAGCTGTTTTTT	CASSARETGELFF
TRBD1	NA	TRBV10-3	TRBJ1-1	TGTGCCATCAGTGGTGGGACAGTGAACACTGAAGCTTTCTTT	CAISGGTVNTEAFF
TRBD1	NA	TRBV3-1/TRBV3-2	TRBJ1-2	TGTGCCAGCAGAACAGGGGCGGGTGGCTACACCTTC	CASRTGAGGYTF
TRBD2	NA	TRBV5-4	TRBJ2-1	TGTGCCAGCAGGATGACTAGCGGGAGCAATGAGCAGTTCTTC	CASRMTSGSNEQFF
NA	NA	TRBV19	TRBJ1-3	TGTGCCAGTAGTGACCGGACAGCTGGAAACACCATATATTTT	CASSDRTAGNTIYF
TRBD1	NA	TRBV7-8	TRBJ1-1	TGTGCCAGCAGCGCGGGCCCGACAGGGACTGAAGCTTTCTTT	CASSAGPTGTEAFF
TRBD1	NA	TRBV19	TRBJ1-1	TGTGCCAGTATTGGGGGGACAGGGGGAGAGGCTTTCTTT	CASIGGTGGEAFF
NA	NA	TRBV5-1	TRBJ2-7	TGCGCCAGCAGCCCTAGCGACCAGGGGGATAAACAGTACTTC	CASSPSDQGDKQYF
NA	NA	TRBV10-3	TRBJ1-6	TGTGCCATCAGTGAGACAGGTCTTTCACCCCTCCACTTT	CAISETGLSPLHF
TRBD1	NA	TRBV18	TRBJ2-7	TGTGCCAGCTCACCAACAGGGGGTATAGACGAGCAGTACTTC	CASSPTGGIDEQYF
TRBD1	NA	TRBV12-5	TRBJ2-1	TGTGCTAGTGGTTCCTCCGGGACAGGGGTATTCGATGAGCAGTTCTTC	CASGSSGTGVFDEQFF
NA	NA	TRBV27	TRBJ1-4	TGTGCCAGCAGTCCTTTTGTTTTGGCAGGTCCTAATGAAAAACTGTTTTTT	CASSPFVLAGPNEKLFF
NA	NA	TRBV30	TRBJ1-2	TGTGCCTGGAGTGTCAATCGGGTGACTTACACCTTC	CAWSVNRVTYTF
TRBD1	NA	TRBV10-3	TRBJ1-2	TGTGCCATCAACCCAAGGGGACAGGGACATGGCTACACCTTC	CAINPRGQGHGYTF
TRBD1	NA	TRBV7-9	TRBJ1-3	TGTGCCAGCAGCTTCCTACAGGGGAGCTCTGGAAACACCATATATTTT	CASSFLQGSSGNTIYF
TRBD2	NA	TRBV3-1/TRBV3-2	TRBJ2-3	TGTGCCAGCAGTCGACTAGCGGGAGGAGGCGCAGATACGCAGTATTTT	CASSRLAGGGADTQYF
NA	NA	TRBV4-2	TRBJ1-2	TGTGCCAGCAGCCAAGATAGCCAGGGATGGAGCTACACCTTC	CASSQDSQGWSYTF
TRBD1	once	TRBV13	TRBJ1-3	TGTGCCAGCAGCTACAGGGGGCGTTCTGGAAACACCATATATTTT	CASSYRGRSGNTIYF
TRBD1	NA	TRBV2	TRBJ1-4	TGTGCCAGCAGTCCGGGGACAGCAACTAATGAAAAACTGTTTTTT	CASSPGTATNEKLFF
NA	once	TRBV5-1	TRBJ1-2	TGCGCCAGCAGCTTGGTAACTTCGGGCTATGGCTACACCTTC	CASSLVTSGYGYTF
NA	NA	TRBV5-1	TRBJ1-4	TGCGCCAGCAGCCGAGCTCAGGGTTCAGGTGAAAAACTGTTTTTT	CASSRAQGSGEKLFF
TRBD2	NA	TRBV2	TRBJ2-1	TGTGCCAGCAGTGGGACTAGCGGGAGTAAGAATGAGCAGTTCTTC	CASSGTSGSKNEQFF
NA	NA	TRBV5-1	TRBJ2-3	TGCGCCAGCAGGCTTGGGCTAGCTAGCGCAGATACGCAGTATTTT	CASRLGLASADTQYF
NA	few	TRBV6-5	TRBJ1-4	TGTGCCAGCAGTCTTACACAGGGACAAGATGAAAAACTGTTTTTT	CASSLTQGQDEKLFF
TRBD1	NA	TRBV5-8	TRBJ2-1	TGTGCCAGCAGCTTGATCATTCGGGACAGTGCTATTTACAATGAGCAGTTCTTC	CASSLIIRDSAIYNEQFF
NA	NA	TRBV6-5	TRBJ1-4	TGTGCCAGCAGTTCGCCCTCTCCGGGTGAAAAACTGTTTTTT	CASSSPSPGEKLFF
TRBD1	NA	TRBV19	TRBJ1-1	TGTGCCAGCGTCAGGGGGTCCGAAGCTTTCTTT	CASVRGSEAFF
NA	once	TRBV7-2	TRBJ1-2	TGTGCCAGCAGCCAACGAGGGCAGCAACTTTCCTACACCTTC	CASSQRGQQLSYTF
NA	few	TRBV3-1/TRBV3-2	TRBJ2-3	TGTGCCAGCAGCCCTCCAACTAGCCTGGGCACAGATACGCAGTATTTT	CASSPPTSLGTDTQYF
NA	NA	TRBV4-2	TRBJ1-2	TGTGCCAGCACCTCGAAACAGGGCTCTAACTATGGCTACACCTTC	CASTSKQGSNYGYTF
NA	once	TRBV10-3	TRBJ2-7	TGTGCCGCGGGGCAGGGAGGTGGAACCTACGAGCAGTACTTC	CAAGQGGGTYEQYF
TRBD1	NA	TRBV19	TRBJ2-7	TGTGCCAGTAGGCGGGACAGGGGCTACGAGCAGTACTTC	CASRRDRGYEQYF
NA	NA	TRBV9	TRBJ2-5	TGTGCCAGCAGCGTAGTAGAGGGGGGGCCGTTAGAGACCCAGTACTTC	CASSVVEGGPLETQYF
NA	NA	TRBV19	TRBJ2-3	TGTGCCAGTAGGCGGGGGCCGGCGACAGATACGCAGTATTTT	CASRRGPATDTQYF
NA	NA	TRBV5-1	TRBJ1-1	TGCGCCAGCAGCGGGGACTTGCTTGGGGACACTGAAGCTTTCTTT	CASSGDLLGDTEAFF
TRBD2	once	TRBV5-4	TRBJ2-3	TGTGCCAGCAGTTCCGGGACTAGCGGGGGGGCGGGCACAGATACGCAGTATTTT	CASSSGTSGGAGTDTQYF
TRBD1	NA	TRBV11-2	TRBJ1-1	TGTGCCAGCAGCTTAGTTCGGGACAGGGGGACTGAAGCTTTCTTT	CASSLVRDRGTEAFF
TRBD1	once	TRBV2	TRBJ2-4	TGTGCCAGCAGTCCGGGACAGGGGGCCTCGGCGGGCAAAAACATTCAGTACTTC	CASSPGQGASAGKNIQYF
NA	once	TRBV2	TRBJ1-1	TGTGCCAGCGGCAGGAACACTGAAGCTTTCTTT	CASGRNTEAFF
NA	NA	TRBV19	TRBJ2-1	TGTGCCAGTACCCCAGGGGGAGGACGCTACAATGAGCAGTTCTTC	CASTPGGGRYNEQFF
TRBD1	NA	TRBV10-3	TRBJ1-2	TGTGCCAGTATTGCGGGGACAGGGAGTTACTATGGCTACACCTTC	CASIAGTGSYYGYTF
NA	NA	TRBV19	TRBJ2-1	TGTGCCAGTAGTGGGACACCATCCTACAATGAGCAGTTCTTC	CASSGTPSYNEQFF
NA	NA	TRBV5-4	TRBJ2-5	TGTGCCAGCAGCTTGGGCGGGACAGCCCAAGAGACCCAGTACTTC	CASSLGGTAQETQYF
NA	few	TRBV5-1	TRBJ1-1	TGCGCCAGCAGCTTGGGGGCCTACTCCTTAGAGACGAACACTGAAGCTTTCTTT	CASSLGAYSLETNTEAFF
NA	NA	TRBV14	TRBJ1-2	TGTGCCAGCAGCCAAGGGCGGGGGCAGGCTCGTAACTATGGCTACACCTTC	CASSQGRGQARNYGYTF
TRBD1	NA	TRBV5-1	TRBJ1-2	TGCGCCAGCAGCTCCCGACAGGGGAGCTATGGCTACACCTTC	CASSSRQGSYGYTF
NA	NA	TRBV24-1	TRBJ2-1	TGTGCCACCAGTGAGCCGGGAAGACCTGAGCAGTTCTTC	CATSEPGRPEQFF
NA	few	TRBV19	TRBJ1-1	TGTGCCAGTAGTAAACGGCCCGAGGACACTGAAGCTTTCTTT	CASSKRPEDTEAFF
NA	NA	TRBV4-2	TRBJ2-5	TGTGCCAGCAGCCAAGAGGCAACGCAGGAGACCCAGTACTTC	CASSQEATQETQYF
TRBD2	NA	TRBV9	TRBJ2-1	TGTGCCAGCAGCGTGGGCGGGGGACTTACTTACAATGAGCAGTTCTTC	CASSVGGGLTYNEQFF
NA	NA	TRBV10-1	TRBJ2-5	TGCGCCAGCAGCCCAGGGGGGTCGGAAGAGACCCAGTACTTC	CASSPGGSEETQYF
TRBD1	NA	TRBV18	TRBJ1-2	TGTGCCAGCTCCCCTCGGACAAGGGGGCCCAACGGCTACACCTTC	CASSPRTRGPNGYTF